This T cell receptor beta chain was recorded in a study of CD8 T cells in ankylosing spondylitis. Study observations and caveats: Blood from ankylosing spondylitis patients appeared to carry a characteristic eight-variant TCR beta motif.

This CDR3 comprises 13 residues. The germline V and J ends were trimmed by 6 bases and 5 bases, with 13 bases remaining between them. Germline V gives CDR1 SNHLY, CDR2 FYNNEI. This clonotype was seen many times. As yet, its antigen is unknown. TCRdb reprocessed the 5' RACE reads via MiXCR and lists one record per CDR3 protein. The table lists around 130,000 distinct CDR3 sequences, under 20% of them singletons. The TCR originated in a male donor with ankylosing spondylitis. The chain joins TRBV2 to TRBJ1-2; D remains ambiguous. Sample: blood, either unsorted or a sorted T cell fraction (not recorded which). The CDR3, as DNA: TGTGCCAGCAGGACTACCGGGAGTTATGGCTACACCTTC. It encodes CASRTTGSYGYTF. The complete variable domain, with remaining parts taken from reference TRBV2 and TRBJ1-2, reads EPEVTQTPSHQVTQMGQEVILRCVPISNHLYFYWYRQILGQKVEFLVSFYNNEISEKSEIFDDQFSVERPDGSNFTLKIRSTKLEDSAMYFCASRTTGSYGYTFGSGTRLTVV.